This T cell receptor (beta chain) derives from a study of neurological immune-mediated disorders. V dropped 7 bases and J dropped 8 bases, with 14 bases sitting between them. The V gene's germline CDR1 is SQVTM and CDR2 ANQGSEA. The CDR3 is 11 residues long. This clonotype has a count of ten or more. One entry per CDR3 protein, called by TCRdb with MiXCR from the 5' RACE reads. The repertoire holds about 59,000 distinct CDR3 sequences, with around 24% as singletons. The time point denotes: technical triplicate 2. This clonotype originated in a man between 60 and 75 years old with HTLV-1-associated myelopathy (HAM/TSP). The chain joins TRBV29-1 to TRBJ1-2, with D unresolved. What was sequenced was PBMCs. Here the CDR3 reads CSAEPEGGYTF. The CDR3 region has the DNA TGCAGCGCCGAACCGGAGGGAGGCTACACCTTC.